The 4 T cell receptor beta chains below were found in one sample sequenced in a study of CD8 T cells in ankylosing spondylitis. TCRdb passed the 5' RACE reads through MiXCR, listing each CDR3 protein once. This table has 50,000 to 65,000 distinct CDR3 sequences, approximately 7.4% appearing once. Sequenced input: blood, either unsorted or a sorted T cell fraction (not recorded which). These receptors came from a female donor with ankylosing spondylitis or in good health (not recorded which).

At least ten counts were recorded for this clonotype. The CDR3, as DNA: TGTGCCAGCAGCAAAGGGACTAGCGGGGGGGCAACAGATACGCAGTATTTT. Protein sequence: CASSKGTSGGATDTQYF. V and J are TRBV6-2 or TRBV6-3 and TRBJ2-3, with 16 bases lining up with TRBD2. This CDR3 is built from 17 residues. The ends lost 6 bases at V and 3 bases at J; junction bases unmatched: 6. Germline assignment: CDR1 MNHEY and CDR2 SVGEGT.

The sample holds many counts of this clonotype. The rearrangement uses TRBV28 and TRBJ1-2; no firm D call. Germline V gene lookup returns CDR1 MDHEN and CDR2 SYDVKM. This CDR3 is built from 12 residues. The ends were cut back, 5 bases at V and 7 bases at J, with 11 bases in the middle. The CDR3 nucleotides are TGTGCCAGCAGTCAGACTCAGTCTGGCTACACCTTC. Translating it yields CASSQTQSGYTF.

The gene calls are TRBV7-2 and TRBJ2-1; 11 bases agree with TRBD2. The germline gives CDR1 SGHTA, CDR2 FQGNSA. The CDR3 consists of 17 residues. V dropped 3 bases and J dropped 4; count of bases not matched to a gene: 8. CDR3 sequence (DNA): TGTGCCAGCAGCTTTGCCGTAGCGGGGGGGAGGTACAATGAGCAGTTCTTC. Protein: CASSFAVAGGRYNEQFF.

This clonotype occurred many times. This chain links TRBV18 with TRBJ1-4; a weak D match, TRBD1 (6 bases). The germline V and J ends were trimmed by 1 base and 3 bases, with 9 bases remaining between them. The CDR3 loop spans 15 amino acids. From germline, CDR1 is KGHSH and CDR2 LQKENI. The CDR3 DNA reads TGTGCCAGCTCACCACTCCGACAGGCTAATGAAAAACTGTTTTTT. Its translation is CASSPLRQANEKLFF.